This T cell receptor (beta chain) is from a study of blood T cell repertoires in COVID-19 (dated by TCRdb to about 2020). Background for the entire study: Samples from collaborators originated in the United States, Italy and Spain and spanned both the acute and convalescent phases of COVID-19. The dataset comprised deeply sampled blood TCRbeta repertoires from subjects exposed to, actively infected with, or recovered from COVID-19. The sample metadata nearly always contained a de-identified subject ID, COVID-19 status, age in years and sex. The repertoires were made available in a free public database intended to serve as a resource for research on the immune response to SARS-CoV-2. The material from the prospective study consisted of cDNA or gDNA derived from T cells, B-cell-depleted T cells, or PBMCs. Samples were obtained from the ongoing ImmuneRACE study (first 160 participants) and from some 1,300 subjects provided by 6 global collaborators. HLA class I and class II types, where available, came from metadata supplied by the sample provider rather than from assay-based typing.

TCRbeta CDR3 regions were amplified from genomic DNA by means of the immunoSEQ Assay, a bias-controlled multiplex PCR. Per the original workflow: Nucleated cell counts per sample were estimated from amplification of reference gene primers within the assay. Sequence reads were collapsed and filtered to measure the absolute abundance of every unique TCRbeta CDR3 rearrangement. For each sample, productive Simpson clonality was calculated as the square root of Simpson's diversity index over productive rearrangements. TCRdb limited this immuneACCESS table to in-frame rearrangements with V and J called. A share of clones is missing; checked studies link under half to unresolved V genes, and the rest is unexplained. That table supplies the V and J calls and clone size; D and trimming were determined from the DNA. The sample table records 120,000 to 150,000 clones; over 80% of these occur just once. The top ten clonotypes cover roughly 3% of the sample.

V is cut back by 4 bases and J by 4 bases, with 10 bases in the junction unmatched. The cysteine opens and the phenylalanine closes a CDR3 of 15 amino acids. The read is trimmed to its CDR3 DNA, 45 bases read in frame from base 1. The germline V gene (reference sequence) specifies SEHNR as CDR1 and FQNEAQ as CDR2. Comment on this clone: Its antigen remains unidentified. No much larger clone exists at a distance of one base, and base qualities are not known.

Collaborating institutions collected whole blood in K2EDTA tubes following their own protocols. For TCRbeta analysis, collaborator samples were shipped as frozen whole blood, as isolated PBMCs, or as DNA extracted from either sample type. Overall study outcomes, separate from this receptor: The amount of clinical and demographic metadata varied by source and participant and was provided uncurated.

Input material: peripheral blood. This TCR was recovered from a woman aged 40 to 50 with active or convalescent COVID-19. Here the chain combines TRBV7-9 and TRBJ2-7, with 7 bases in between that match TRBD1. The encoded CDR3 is CASSSRDSLGYEQYF. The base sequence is TGTGCCAGCAGCTCTCGGGACAGTTTGGGATACGAGCAGTACTTC.